These 11 T cell receptor beta chains share one sample of origin, sequenced in a study of vaccination and CD4 T cells after COVID-19. The treatment: roughly 10-day PBMC culture with coronavirus spike peptide pools or control peptides (ViraFEST assay). The assay that was used to sequence DNA from cultured CD4+ T cells was the Oncomine TCR Beta short-read assay. MiXCR, run by TCRdb on the PCR reads, gives a single entry per CDR3 protein. The table lists under 20,000 distinct CDR3 sequences, around three quarters of them singletons. These receptors have no known antigen. Source material: CD4+ T cells from blood, cultured in vitro. The receptors stem from a human donor who had recovered from COVID-19.

J is TRBJ2-2 and V is TRBV2; 7 bases line up with TRBD1. The CDR3 is made up of 14 amino acids. Germline V gene sequence: CDR1 SNHLY, CDR2 FYNNEI. The J segment lost 3 bases and the V segment lost 7 bases, leaving 5 bases of the junction unmatched. The CDR3: CASNRGLDTGELFF. The CDR3 region has the DNA TGTGCCAGCAATAGGGGGCTTGACACCGGGGAGCTGTTTTTT.

V gene TRBV7-2 combines with J gene TRBJ1-3, with D perhaps TRBD1 (6 bases). CDR1 SGHTA and CDR2 FQGNSA come from the germline V gene. Between the trimmed V and J ends, which lost 5 bases and 6 bases, there was a span of 14 bases. The CDR3 has 14 amino acids. The CDR3 loop is CASSRTELENTIYF. Here the CDR3 DNA reads TGTGCCAGCAGCCGGACAGAGCTCGAAAACACCATATATTTT.

The chain links TRBV6-5 to TRBJ2-7, with 10 bases identical to TRBD2. Germline CDR1 is MNHEY and CDR2 is SVGAGI. The length of the CDR3 is 16 residues. Unmatched junction bases numbered 5, after V lost 0 bases and J lost 3 bases. CDR3 sequence: CASSYSRASGSYEQYF. The CDR3 DNA reads as TGTGCCAGCAGTTACTCGAGGGCTAGCGGGAGCTACGAGCAGTACTTC.

This chain uses TRBV28 with TRBJ1-2; a possible D gene is TRBD1 (6 bases). The CDR3 loop spans 16 amino acids. V lost 4 bases and J 4 bases, leaving 19 bases between the germline ends. Germline V CDR1 and CDR2: MDHEN, SYDVKM. In DNA, the CDR3 is TGTGCCAGCAGTTCCACTCCAGGGGCGCGGGGCTATGGCTACACCTTC. Protein: CASSSTPGARGYGYTF.

The chain recombines TRBV7-3 with TRBJ2-7; tentative D call: TRBD1 (5 bases). The CDR3 is made up of 15 amino acids. V lost 2 bases to trimming and J lost 2 bases, with 13 bases between them. Germline V CDR1 and CDR2: SGHTA, FQGTGA. CDR3 amino acids: CASSLSAGAPYEQYF. The DNA of the CDR3 is TGTGCCAGCAGCTTATCTGCTGGGGCTCCCTACGAGCAGTACTTC.

This rearrangement joins TRBV28 to TRBJ2-3, with 10 bases that match TRBD2. From germline, CDR1 is MDHEN and CDR2 SYDVKM. V lost 7 bases, J lost 6 bases, and 10 bases stayed unmatched. This CDR3 is built from 15 residues. The CDR3, as DNA: TGTGCCAGCACGAGAGCGGGAGGGTTTTTGGATACGCAGTATTTT. Its protein is CASTRAGGFLDTQYF.

The rearrangement joins TRBV20-1 to TRBJ1-4; 7 bases map to TRBD1. The V and J ends lost 3 bases and 6 bases, in that order; junction bases with no gene match: 13. Germline assignment: CDR1 DFQATT and CDR2 SNEGSKA (reference sequence). The CDR3 contains 16 residues. The CDR3 sequence is CSARGSNRGRDEKLFF. For the CDR3, the DNA is TGCAGTGCTAGGGGATCGAACAGGGGAAGGGATGAAAAACTGTTTTTT.

There are a few counts of this clonotype. CDR3 region: CASSFLGARGNQPQHF. DNA of the CDR3: TGTGCCAGCAGTTTCCTGGGGGCGAGGGGCAATCAGCCCCAGCATTTT. This chain connects TRBV7-2 to TRBJ1-5; a weak D match, TRBD1 (6 bases). Trimming took 6 bases from V and 2 from J, leaving 17 bases between them. CDR3 size: 16 residues. The germline CDR1 and CDR2 sequences are SGHTA and FQGNSA.

The rearrangement joins TRBV20-1 to TRBJ2-7; 8 bases are shared with TRBD2. Losses at the gene ends were 6 bases for V and 2 bases for J; bases not matched to a gene: 6. This CDR3 comprises 13 residues. Germline lookup yields CDR1 DFQATT and CDR2 SNEGSKA (reference sequence). CDR3 amino acids: CSAGGGPTYEQYF. CDR3 sequence (DNA): TGCAGTGCCGGGGGGGGGCCGACCTACGAGCAGTACTTC.

The chain is built from TRBV10-1 and TRBJ2-1; D is possibly TRBD1 or TRBD2 (5 bases each). The V end was cut by 11 bases, the J end by 2 bases, with 16 bases between. CDR3 size: 14 residues. Germline V gene data show CDR1 as WNHNN and CDR2 as SYGVQD (reference sequence). The CDR3 region is CAGLWSGTYNEQFF. The CDR3, as DNA: TGCGCCGGACTCTGGTCAGGGACCTACAATGAGCAGTTCTTC.

The chain links TRBV24-1 to TRBJ2-1, with 9 nucleotides matching TRBD2. The germline CDR1 and CDR2 sequences are KGHDR and SFDVKD. The CDR3 has 17 amino acids. J lost 3 bases, V lost 9 bases, and 14 bases had no gene match. The CDR3 DNA sequence: TGTGCCACCGGTGGCGGCCTAGCGGGACCATACTACAATGAGCAGTTCTTC. It yields the protein CATGGGLAGPYYNEQFF.